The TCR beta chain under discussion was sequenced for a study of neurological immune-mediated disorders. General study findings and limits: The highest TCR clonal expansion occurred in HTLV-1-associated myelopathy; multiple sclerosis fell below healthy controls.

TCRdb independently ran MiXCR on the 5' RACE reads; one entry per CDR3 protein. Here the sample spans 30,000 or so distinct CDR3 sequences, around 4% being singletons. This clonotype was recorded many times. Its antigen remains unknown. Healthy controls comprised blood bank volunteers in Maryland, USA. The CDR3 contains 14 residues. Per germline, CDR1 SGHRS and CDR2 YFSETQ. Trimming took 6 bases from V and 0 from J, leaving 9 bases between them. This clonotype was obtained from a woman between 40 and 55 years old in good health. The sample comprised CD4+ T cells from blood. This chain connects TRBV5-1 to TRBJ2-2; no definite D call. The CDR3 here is CASTLGPNTGELFF. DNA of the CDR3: TGCGCCAGCACTCTAGGCCCGAACACCGGGGAGCTGTTTTTT. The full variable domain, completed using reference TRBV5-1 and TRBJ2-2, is KAGVTQTPRYLIKTRGQQVTLSCSPISGHRSVSWYQQTPGQGLQFLFEYFSETQRNKGNFPGRFSGRQFSNSRSEMNVSTLELGDSALYLCASTLGPNTGELFFGEGSRLTVL.